This T cell receptor (beta chain) was obtained from a study of T cells after yellow fever vaccination. TCRdb called the 5' RACE reads again in MiXCR, with one record for every CDR3 protein. This sample has about 210,000 distinct CDR3 sequences, with 3.2% found just once. CDR3 size: 14 residues. Per the germline V gene, CDR1 is KGHSH and CDR2 is LQKENI. Trimming removed 4 bases from V and 0 bases from J, with 10 bases in between. Study-wide results and limits: Most clones from primary vaccination resurfaced after the booster (around 97% CD4, about 91% CD8).

This clonotype has only a few counts. Its antigen is still unknown. Sequences were derived from CD4+ T cells sorted from PBMCs, sampled 10 days after the yellow fever booster vaccination. V gene TRBV18 combines with J gene TRBJ2-7, with D perhaps given as TRBD1 or TRBD2 (5 bases each). The receptor comes from a man younger than 35 who received the YFV17D yellow fever vaccine. The CDR3 is CASSLGTGSYEQYV. The CDR3 region has the DNA TGTGCCAGCTCACTCGGGACCGGCTCCTACGAGCAGTACGTC.